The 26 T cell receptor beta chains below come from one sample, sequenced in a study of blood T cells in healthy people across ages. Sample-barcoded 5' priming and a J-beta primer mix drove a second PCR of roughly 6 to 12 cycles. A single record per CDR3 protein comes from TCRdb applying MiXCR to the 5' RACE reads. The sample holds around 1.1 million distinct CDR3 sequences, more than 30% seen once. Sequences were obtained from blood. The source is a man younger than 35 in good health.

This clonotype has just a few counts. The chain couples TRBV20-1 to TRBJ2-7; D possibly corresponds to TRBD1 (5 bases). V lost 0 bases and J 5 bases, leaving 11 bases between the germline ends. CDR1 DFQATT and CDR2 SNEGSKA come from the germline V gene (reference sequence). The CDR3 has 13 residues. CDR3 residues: CSARDFQGHEQYF. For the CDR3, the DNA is TGCAGTGCTAGAGATTTCCAGGGCCACGAGCAGTACTTC.

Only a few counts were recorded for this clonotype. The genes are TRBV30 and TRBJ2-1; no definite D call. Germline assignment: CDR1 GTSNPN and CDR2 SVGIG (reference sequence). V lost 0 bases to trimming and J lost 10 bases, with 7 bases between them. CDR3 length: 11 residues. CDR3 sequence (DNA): TGTGCCTGGAGTGTAGAAGGGGAGCAGTTCTTC. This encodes CAWSVEGEQFF.

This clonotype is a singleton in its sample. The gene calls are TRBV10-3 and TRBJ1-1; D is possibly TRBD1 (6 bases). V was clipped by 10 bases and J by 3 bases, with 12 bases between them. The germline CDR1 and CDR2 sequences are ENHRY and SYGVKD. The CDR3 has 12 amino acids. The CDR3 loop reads CATRAGDTEAFF. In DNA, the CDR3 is TGTGCCACCCGGGCAGGGGACACTGAAGCTTTCTTT.

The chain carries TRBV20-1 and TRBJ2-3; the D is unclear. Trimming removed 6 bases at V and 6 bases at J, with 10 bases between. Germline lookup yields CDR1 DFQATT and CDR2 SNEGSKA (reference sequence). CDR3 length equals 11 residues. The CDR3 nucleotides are TGCAGTGCAGGACCCGGGGATACGCAGTATTTT. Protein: CSAGPGDTQYF.

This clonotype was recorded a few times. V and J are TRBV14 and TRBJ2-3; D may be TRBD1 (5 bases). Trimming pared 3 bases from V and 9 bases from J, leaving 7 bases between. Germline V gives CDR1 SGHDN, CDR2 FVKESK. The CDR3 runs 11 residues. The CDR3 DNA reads TGTGCCAGCAGCCACGGACAAACGCAGTATTTT. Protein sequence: CASSHGQTQYF.

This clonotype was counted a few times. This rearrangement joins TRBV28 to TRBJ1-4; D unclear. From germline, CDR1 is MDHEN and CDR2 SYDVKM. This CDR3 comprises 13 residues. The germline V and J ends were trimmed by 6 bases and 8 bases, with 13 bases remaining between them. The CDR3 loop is CASRGPLGEKLFF. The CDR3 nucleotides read TGTGCCAGCAGAGGACCCTTAGGGGAAAAACTGTTTTTT.

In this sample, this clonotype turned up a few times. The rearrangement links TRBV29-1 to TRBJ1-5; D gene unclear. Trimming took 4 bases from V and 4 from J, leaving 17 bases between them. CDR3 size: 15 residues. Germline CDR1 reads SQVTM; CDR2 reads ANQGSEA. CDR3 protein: CSVVGYSLKNQPQHF. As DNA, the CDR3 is TGCAGCGTTGTAGGGTACAGCTTAAAGAATCAGCCCCAGCATTTT.

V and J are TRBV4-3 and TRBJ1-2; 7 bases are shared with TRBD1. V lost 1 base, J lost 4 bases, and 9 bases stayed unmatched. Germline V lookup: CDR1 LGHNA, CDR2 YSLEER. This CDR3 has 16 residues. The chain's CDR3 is CASSQGERQGAYGYTF. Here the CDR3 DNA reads TGCGCCAGCAGCCAAGGAGAGAGACAGGGAGCCTATGGCTACACCTTC.

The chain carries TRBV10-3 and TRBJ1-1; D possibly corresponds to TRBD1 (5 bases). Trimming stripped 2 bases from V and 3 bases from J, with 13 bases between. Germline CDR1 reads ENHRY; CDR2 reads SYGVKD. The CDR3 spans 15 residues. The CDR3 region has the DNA TGTGCCATCAGTGAGAGCGGGGGAAGAGACACTGAAGCTTTCTTT. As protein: CAISESGGRDTEAFF.

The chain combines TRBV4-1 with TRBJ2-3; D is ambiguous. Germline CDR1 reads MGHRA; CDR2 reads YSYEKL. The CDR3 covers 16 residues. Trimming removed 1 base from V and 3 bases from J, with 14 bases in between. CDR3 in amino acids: CASSQVKGVETDTQYF. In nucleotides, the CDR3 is TGCGCCAGCAGCCAAGTAAAGGGTGTTGAAACAGATACGCAGTATTTT.

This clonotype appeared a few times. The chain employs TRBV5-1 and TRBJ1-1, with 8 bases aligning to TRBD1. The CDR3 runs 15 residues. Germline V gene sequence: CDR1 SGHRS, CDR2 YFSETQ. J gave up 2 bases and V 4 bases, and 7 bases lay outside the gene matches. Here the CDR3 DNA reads TGCGCCAGCAGCAGCTGGACAGGGAGTAACACTGAAGCTTTCTTT. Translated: CASSSWTGSNTEAFF.

The CDR3 DNA follows: TGTGCCAGCACCCTAGGGTGGGGCGCAGGGGGCCGTACGAGCAATCAGCCCCAGCATTTT. Its protein is CASTLGWGAGGRTSNQPQHF. The rearrangement uses TRBV28 and TRBJ1-5, with 8 bases fitting TRBD1. CDR1 and CDR2 (germline): MDHEN, SYDVKM. The junction had 21 bases not matched to a gene; V was cut back by 7 bases and J by 1 base. The CDR3 consists of 20 residues.

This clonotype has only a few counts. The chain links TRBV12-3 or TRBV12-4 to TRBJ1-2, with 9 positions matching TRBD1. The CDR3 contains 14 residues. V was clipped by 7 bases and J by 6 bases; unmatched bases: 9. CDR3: CASTSGTGPHGYTF. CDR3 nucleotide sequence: TGTGCCAGCACCTCGGGGACAGGGCCCCATGGCTACACCTTC.

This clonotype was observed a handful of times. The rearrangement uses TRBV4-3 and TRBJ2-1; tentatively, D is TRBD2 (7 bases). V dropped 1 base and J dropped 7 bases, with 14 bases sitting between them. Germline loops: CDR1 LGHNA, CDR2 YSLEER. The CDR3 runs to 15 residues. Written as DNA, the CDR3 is TGCGCCAGCAGCCAAGTTGGGGGGGCGGGGAATGAGCAGTTCTTC. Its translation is CASSQVGGAGNEQFF.

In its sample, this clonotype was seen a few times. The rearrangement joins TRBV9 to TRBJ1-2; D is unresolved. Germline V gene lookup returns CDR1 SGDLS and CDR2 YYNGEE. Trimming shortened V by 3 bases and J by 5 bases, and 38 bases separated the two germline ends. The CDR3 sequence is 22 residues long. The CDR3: CASSALVKGLNIHPFPLYGYTF. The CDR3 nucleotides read TGTGCCAGCAGCGCCCTCGTAAAGGGTCTGAACATACATCCTTTCCCACTATATGGCTACACCTTC.

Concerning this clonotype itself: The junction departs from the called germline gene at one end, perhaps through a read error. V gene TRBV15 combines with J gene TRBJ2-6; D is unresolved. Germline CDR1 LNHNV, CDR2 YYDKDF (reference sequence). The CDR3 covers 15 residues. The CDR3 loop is CATSGESSGANVLTF. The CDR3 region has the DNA TGTGCCACCAGCGGAGAGAGCTCTGGGGCCAACGTCCTGACTTTC.

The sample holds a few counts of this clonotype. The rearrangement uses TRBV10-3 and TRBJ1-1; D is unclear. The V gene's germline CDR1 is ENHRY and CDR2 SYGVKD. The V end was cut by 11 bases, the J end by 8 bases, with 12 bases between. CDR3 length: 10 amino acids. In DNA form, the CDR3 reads TGTGCCTGCGGGGAGAGAGAAGCTTTCTTT. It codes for CACGEREAFF.

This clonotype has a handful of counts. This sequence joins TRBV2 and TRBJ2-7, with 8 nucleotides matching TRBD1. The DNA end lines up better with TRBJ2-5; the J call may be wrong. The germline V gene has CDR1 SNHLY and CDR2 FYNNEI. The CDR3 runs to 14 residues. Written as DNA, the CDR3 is TGTGCCAGCAGATTTAGACAGGGGCTGGGGACCCAGTACTTC. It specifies CASRFRQGLGTQYF.

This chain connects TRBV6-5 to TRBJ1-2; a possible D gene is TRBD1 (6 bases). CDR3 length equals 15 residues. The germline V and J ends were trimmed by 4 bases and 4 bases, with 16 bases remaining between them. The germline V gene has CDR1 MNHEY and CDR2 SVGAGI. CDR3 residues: CASSSLSRDTYGYTF. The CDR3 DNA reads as TGTGCCAGCAGTTCCCTCAGCCGGGACACCTATGGCTACACCTTC.

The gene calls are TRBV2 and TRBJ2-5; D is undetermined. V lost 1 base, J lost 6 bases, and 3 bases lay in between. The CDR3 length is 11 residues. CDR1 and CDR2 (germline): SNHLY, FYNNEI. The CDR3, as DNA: TGTGCCAGCAGTGAAGAACAGACCCAGTACTTC. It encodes CASSEEQTQYF.

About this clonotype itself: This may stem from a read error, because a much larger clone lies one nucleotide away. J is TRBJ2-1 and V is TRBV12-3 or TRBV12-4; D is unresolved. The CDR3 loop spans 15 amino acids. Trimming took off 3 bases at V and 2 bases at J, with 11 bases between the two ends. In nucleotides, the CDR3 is TGTGCCAGCAGTTTCTACAGAGACGCCTACAATGAGCAGTTCTTC. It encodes CASSFYRDAYNEQFF.

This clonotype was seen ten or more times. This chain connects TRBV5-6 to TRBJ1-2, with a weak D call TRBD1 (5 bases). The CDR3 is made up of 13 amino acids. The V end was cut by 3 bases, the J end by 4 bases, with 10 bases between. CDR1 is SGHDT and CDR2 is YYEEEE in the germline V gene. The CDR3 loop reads CASSSDSTYGYTF. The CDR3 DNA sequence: TGTGCCAGCAGCTCCGACAGCACCTATGGCTACACCTTC. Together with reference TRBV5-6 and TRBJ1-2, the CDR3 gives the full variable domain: DAGVTQSPTHLIKTRGQQVTLRCSPKSGHDTVSWYQQALGQGPQFIFQYYEEEERQRGNFPDRFSGHQFPNYSSELNVNALLLGDSALYLCASSSDSTYGYTFGSGTRLTVV.

Here the CDR3 reads CAWSSFREQYF. CDR3 DNA sequence: TGTGCCTGGAGTTCGTTCAGGGAGCAGTACTTC. V is TRBV30 and J is TRBJ2-4; D may correspond to TRBD1 or TRBD2 (5 bases each). The CDR3 loop spans 11 amino acids. Germline V gives CDR1 GTSNPN, CDR2 SVGIG (reference sequence). Trimming took 2 bases from V and 13 from J, leaving 12 bases between them.

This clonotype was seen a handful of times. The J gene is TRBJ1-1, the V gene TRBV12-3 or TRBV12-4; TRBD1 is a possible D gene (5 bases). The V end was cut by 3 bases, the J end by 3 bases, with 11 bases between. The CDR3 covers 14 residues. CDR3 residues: CASSLSGGYTEAFF. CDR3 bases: TGTGCCAGCAGTTTGAGCGGGGGGTACACTGAAGCTTTCTTT.

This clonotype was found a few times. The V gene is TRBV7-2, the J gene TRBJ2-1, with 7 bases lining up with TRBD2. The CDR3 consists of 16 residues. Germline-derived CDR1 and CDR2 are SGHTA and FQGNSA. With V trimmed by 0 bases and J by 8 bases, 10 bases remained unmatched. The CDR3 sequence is CASSLAGGSPNDEQFF. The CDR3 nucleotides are TGTGCCAGCAGCTTAGCGGGGGGGTCCCCCAACGATGAGCAGTTCTTC.

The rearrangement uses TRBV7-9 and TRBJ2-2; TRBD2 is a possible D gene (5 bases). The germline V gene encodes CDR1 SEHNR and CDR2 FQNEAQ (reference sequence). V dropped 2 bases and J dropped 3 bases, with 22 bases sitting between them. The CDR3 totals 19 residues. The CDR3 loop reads CASSLTEVSGKPDTGELFF. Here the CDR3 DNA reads TGTGCCAGCAGCTTAACGGAAGTATCGGGAAAACCGGACACCGGGGAGCTGTTTTTT.